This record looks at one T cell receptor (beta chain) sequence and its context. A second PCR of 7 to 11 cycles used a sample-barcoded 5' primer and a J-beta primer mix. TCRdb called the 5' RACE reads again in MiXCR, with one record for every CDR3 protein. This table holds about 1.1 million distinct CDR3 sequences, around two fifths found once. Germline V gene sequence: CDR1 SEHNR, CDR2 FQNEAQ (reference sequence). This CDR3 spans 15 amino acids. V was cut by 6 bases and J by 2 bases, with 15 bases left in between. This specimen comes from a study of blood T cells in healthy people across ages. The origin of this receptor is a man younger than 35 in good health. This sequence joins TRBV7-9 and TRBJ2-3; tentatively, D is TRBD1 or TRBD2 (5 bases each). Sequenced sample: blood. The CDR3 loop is CASSPGAADTDTQYF. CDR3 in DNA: TGTGCCAGCAGTCCCGGGGCGGCCGACACAGATACGCAGTATTTT. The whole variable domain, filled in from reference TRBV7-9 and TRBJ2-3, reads DTGVSQNPRHKITKRGQNVTFRCDPISEHNRLYWYRQTLGQGPEFLTYFQNEAQLEKSRLLSDRFSAERPKGSFSTLEIQRTEQGDSAMYLCASSPGAADTDTQYFGPGTRLTVL.